The present entry profiles one T cell receptor beta chain with its context. The record originates from a study of blood T cell repertoires in COVID-19. TCRdb keeps only in-frame clones here, not all; method: immunoSEQ multiplex PCR. Of some 190,000 clones listed, around 89% were seen once; the top ten hold around 4.8%. Material: peripheral blood. This receptor was obtained from a human donor in a cohort sampled during active COVID-19.

The DNA of the CDR3 is TGTGCCAGTAGTTCCCGGGACAGGGTCCAGATGCGAGGCTACACCTTC. Protein sequence: CASSSRDRVQMRGYTF. The chain uses TRBV19 and TRBJ1-2; 9 bases are shared with TRBD1. V lost 5 bases, J lost 8 bases, and 15 bases stayed unmatched. CDR1 LNHDA and CDR2 SQIVND come from the germline V gene (reference sequence). The length of the CDR3 is 16 residues.